The 9 T cell receptor beta chains reported below all come from one sample, sequenced in a study of T-cell reconstitution after alpha-beta-depleted transplantation in children. Unique molecular identifiers were incorporated when the TCRbeta library was constructed. A single record per CDR3 protein comes from TCRdb applying MiXCR to the PCR reads. The table records about 1,000,000 distinct CDR3 sequences, roughly 29% of them present only once. The sample here was PBMCs, mostly from graft donor cells, taken 360 days after TCRalphabeta/CD19-depleted stem cell transplant. The source of these receptors is a boy in the first two years of life who had a stem cell transplant for SCID, so the T cells may come from the graft donor.

This clonotype showed up just a few times. The V and J genes are TRBV12-3 or TRBV12-4 and TRBJ2-7, with D possibly being TRBD2 (6 bases). V lost 6 bases, J lost 7 bases, and 19 bases lay in between. The CDR3 totals 14 residues. The CDR3 reads CASSGIRPEGEQYF. CDR3 nucleotide sequence: TGTGCCAGCAGCGGGATCCGTCCGGAGGGGGAGCAGTACTTC.

The chain uses TRBV20-1 and TRBJ2-5; the D call may be TRBD1 or TRBD2 (6 bases each). The germline V gene has CDR1 DFQATT and CDR2 SNEGSKA (reference sequence). The V end was cut by 0 bases, the J end by 5 bases, with 16 bases between. The CDR3 covers 15 residues. CDR3 residues: CSARDPGAPGETQYF. CDR3 DNA: TGCAGTGCTAGAGACCCGGGGGCCCCGGGGGAGACCCAGTACTTC.

The rearrangement uses TRBV5-1 and TRBJ2-4; D remains ambiguous. The CDR3 has 14 residues. Trimming shortened V by 1 base and J by 8 bases, and 13 bases separated the two germline ends. Germline V gene sequence: CDR1 SGHRS, CDR2 YFSETQ. The CDR3 reads CASSLRAGSHIQYF. The CDR3 coding sequence is TGCGCCAGCAGCTTGCGGGCAGGCTCCCACATTCAGTACTTC.

V and J are TRBV12-3 or TRBV12-4 and TRBJ1-2; D ambiguous. There are 13 residues in the CDR3. Trimming cost V 6 bases and J 8 bases, with 16 bases left between them. In DNA form, the CDR3 reads TGTGCCAGCAGGCGAACAGCGTCGGTCGGCTACACCTTC. Translating it yields CASRRTASVGYTF.

This clonotype came up a few times. The V gene is TRBV5-1, the J gene TRBJ2-7; 7 bases agree with TRBD1. Per the germline V gene, CDR1 is SGHRS and CDR2 is YFSETQ. The trim removed 1 base at V and 3 bases at J, leaving 4 bases unmatched. The CDR3 covers 14 residues. Here the CDR3 DNA reads TGCGCCAGCAGCTTGATGACAGGGAGCTACGAGCAGTACTTC. Protein sequence: CASSLMTGSYEQYF. The whole variable domain, remainder taken from reference TRBV5-1 and TRBJ2-7, is KAGVTQTPRYLIKTRGQQVTLSCSPISGHRSVSWYQQTPGQGLQFLFEYFSETQRNKGNFPGRFSGRQFSNSRSEMNVSTLELGDSALYLCASSLMTGSYEQYFGPGTRLTVT.

The sample holds one count of this clonotype. This chain joins TRBV29-1 and TRBJ1-2; D gene ambiguous. Germline V lookup: CDR1 SQVTM, CDR2 ANQGSEA. This CDR3 has 12 residues. The V end lost 4 bases, the J end lost 6 bases, and 12 bases lay between the germline ends. The CDR3, as DNA: TGCAGCGTTGTTGAGCAGCGCGATGGCTACACCTTC. Translated, it gives CSVVEQRDGYTF.

The chain combines TRBV4-2 with TRBJ1-4; TRBD1 agrees at 9 bases. The CDR3 loop spans 17 amino acids. Germline lookup yields CDR1 LGHNA and CDR2 YNFKEQ. J gave up 6 bases and V 0 bases, and 8 bases lay outside the gene matches. The CDR3 DNA sequence: TGTGCCAGCAGCCAAGATGAAGGGACAGGGTCGGATGAAAAACTGTTTTTT. This encodes CASSQDEGTGSDEKLFF.

The CDR3 here is CASSQDPQRGKATQYF. In DNA form, the CDR3 reads TGCGCCAGCAGCCAAGATCCCCAGCGGGGGAAAGCGACCCAGTACTTC. This chain connects TRBV4-3 to TRBJ2-5; TRBD2 agrees at 8 bases. The trim removed 0 bases at V and 7 bases at J, leaving 10 bases unmatched. Germline CDR1 reads LGHNA; CDR2 reads YSLEER. This CDR3 region has 16 residues.

The chain recombines TRBV28 with TRBJ2-7, with D perhaps TRBD2 (5 bases). CDR3 length: 14 amino acids. Germline-derived CDR1 and CDR2 are MDHEN and SYDVKM. The V end was cut by 5 bases, the J end by 4 bases, with 15 bases between. Written as DNA, the CDR3 is TGTGCCAGCAGTGGCAGAGTACGGGGTTACGAGCAGTACTTC. As protein: CASSGRVRGYEQYF.